The present entry profiles one TCR beta chain with its context. Its antigen is currently unknown. The V end was cut by 0 bases, the J end by 0 bases, with 9 bases between. The CDR3 is made up of 15 amino acids. Germline CDR1 and CDR2: SGHRS and YFSETQ. The sample originates from a study of T cell responses to AZD1222 COVID-19 vaccine. Findings and caveats of the study: Nearly half of spike-specific TCRs reportedly go after variant regions that carry no mutations. The donor group comprised mostly white British people and more females; the analysis possibly underestimated clonal diversity. At 160-218 and 743-854, vaccine-associated CD4 TCRs were dominant, and they spanned spike.

Repertoires were generated with immunoSEQ multiplex PCR, while TCRdb's copy carries only in-frame clones and drops some. The sample yields 150,000 or so clones, 89% seen once. This TCR derives from an adult in good health. Sequences were derived from peripheral blood, sampled on day 0 of AZD1222 vaccination. The chain is built from TRBV5-1 and TRBJ1-1; D is uncertain. The CDR3 loop reads CASSLDGYMNTEAFF. Written as DNA, the CDR3 is TGCGCCAGCAGCTTGGATGGGTACATGAACACTGAAGCTTTCTTT.